Below are 30 T cell receptor beta chains sequenced from a single sample in a study of identical twins (dated by TCRdb to 2015 to 2016). Libraries came from 5' RACE. For sequencing, an Illumina HiSeq 2000 was employed. In-frame beta chains were kept once TCRdb had trimmed the public reads at Q25 with fastp and called clones with MiXCR. Under each unique CDR3 protein, matching rows form one entry showing the most common genes and DNA. For this sample there are 500,000 to 650,000 distinct CDR3 sequences; 7.1% appear just once. The ten largest clones take up over 1.5% of the sample. The same data also contributed to another study, on yellow fever vaccine responses in identical twins.

The material sequenced was PBMCs. The receptors stem from a woman aged 18-29 years in good health.

This clonotype was observed a handful of times. The chain is built from TRBV7-6 and TRBJ2-1; the D gene is possibly TRBD1 (6 bases). V was shortened by 2 bases and J by 3 bases, with 11 bases between the two germline ends. Germline assignment: CDR1 SGHVS and CDR2 FNYEAQ. There are 15 residues in the CDR3. The CDR3: CASSLRADSYNEQFF. The CDR3 bases are TGTGCCAGCAGCTTACGAGCGGACAGCTACAATGAGCAGTTCTTC.

This sequence joins TRBV10-3 and TRBJ2-1; D is ambiguous. V shed 7 bases and J shed 8 bases, with 18 bases lying between them. The length of the CDR3 is 14 residues. Germline lookup yields CDR1 ENHRY and CDR2 SYGVKD. This CDR3 is CAIKKAQVGDEQFF. As DNA, the CDR3 is TGTGCCATCAAGAAGGCCCAGGTGGGCGATGAGCAGTTCTTC.

This clonotype has only a few counts. V and J are TRBV19 and TRBJ2-6; 9 nucleotides agree with TRBD2. Trimming cost V 7 bases and J 1 base; bases outside gene matches: 11. Germline-derived CDR1 and CDR2 are LNHDA and SQIVND (reference sequence). The length of the CDR3 is 18 residues. The chain's CDR3 is CASTPRIAGDSGANVLTF. The CDR3 DNA follows: TGTGCCAGTACCCCCAGGATAGCGGGAGATTCTGGGGCCAACGTCCTGACTTTC. Full variable domain (outside the CDR3, taken from reference TRBV19 and TRBJ2-6): DGGITQSPKYLFRKEGQNVTLSCEQNLNHDAMYWYRQDPGQGLRLIYYSQIVNDFQKGDIAEGYSVSREKKESFPLTVTSAQKNPTAFYLCASTPRIAGDSGANVLTFGAGSRLTVL.

The chain links TRBV20-1 to TRBJ2-1, with D possibly TRBD1 on 5 matching bases. The CDR3 is 16 residues long. V dropped 6 bases and J dropped 7 bases, with 25 bases sitting between them. Germline V gives CDR1 DFQATT, CDR2 SNEGSKA (reference sequence). CDR3 residues: CSARTPNKGPGNEQFF. The DNA for the CDR3 is TGCAGTGCAAGGACACCCAACAAGGGGCCAGGGAATGAGCAGTTCTTC.

V gene TRBV11-3 combines with J gene TRBJ2-5; 8 nucleotides line up with TRBD1. CDR3 length equals 13 residues. Looked up from germline, CDR1 is SGHNT and CDR2 is YENEEA. J lost 3 bases, V lost 5 bases, and 2 bases had no gene match. CDR3 bases: TGTGCCAGCAGCACGGACAGGGAAGAGACCCAGTACTTC. Translated, it gives CASSTDREETQYF.

Concerning this clonotype itself: A read error may account for a junction end that differs from germline. The gene calls are TRBV7-9 and TRBJ1-1, with 9 bases that match TRBD1. The germline CDR1 and CDR2 sequences are SEHNR and FQNEAQ (reference sequence). The CDR3 is made up of 15 amino acids. The CDR3 DNA is TGTGCCAGCAGCGCACAGGGGGCGAGGAACACTGGAGCTTTCTTT. It translates to CASSAQGARNTGAFF.

This clonotype occurred many times. The chain links TRBV18 to TRBJ1-1; TRBD1 matches at 7 bases. Germline lookup yields CDR1 KGHSH and CDR2 LQKENI. This CDR3 is 13 amino acids long. V was clipped by 8 bases and J by 4 bases; unmatched bases: 7. CDR3 coding DNA: TGTGCCAGCCTACCACAGGGGCGCACTGAAGCTTTCTTT. Amino acid sequence: CASLPQGRTEAFF.

This chain connects TRBV7-9 to TRBJ1-5; no definite D call. The CDR3 runs to 13 residues. From germline, CDR1 is SEHNR and CDR2 FQNEAQ (reference sequence). Trimming removed 7 bases from V and 1 base from J, with 8 bases in between. The CDR3, as DNA: TGTGCCAGCAACACGGGGAGCAATCAGCCCCAGCATTTT. Protein product: CASNTGSNQPQHF. Using reference TRBV7-9 and TRBJ1-5 for the parts outside the CDR3, the full variable domain is DTGVSQNPRHKITKRGQNVTFRCDPISEHNRLYWYRQTLGQGPEFLTYFQNEAQLEKSRLLSDRFSAERPKGSFSTLEIQRTEQGDSAMYLCASNTGSNQPQHFGDGTRLSIL.

This clonotype came up many times. This chain joins TRBV28 and TRBJ2-7, with TRBD2 matching 13 bases. Per the germline V gene, CDR1 is MDHEN and CDR2 is SYDVKM. V gave up 5 bases and J gave up 2 bases; unmatched junction bases: 9. The CDR3 has 17 residues. The CDR3 region has the DNA TGTGCCAGCAGTAACACGGGACTAGCGGGACCAGCCTACGAGCAGTACTTC. Translation gives CASSNTGLAGPAYEQYF.

This clonotype came up many times. The CDR3 DNA sequence: TGTGCCAGCAGCAAAAGACAGGGGGAATACACCTTC. Its translation is CASSKRQGEYTF. The gene calls are TRBV7-9 and TRBJ1-2; 9 bases agree with TRBD1. J lost 11 bases, V lost 5 bases, and 6 bases had no gene match. This CDR3 is built from 12 residues. In germline, CDR1 is SEHNR, CDR2 FQNEAQ (reference sequence).

The sample holds one count of this clonotype. The V call is TRBV12-5, the J call TRBJ2-1, with D possibly matching TRBD2 (7 bases). The CDR3 consists of 14 residues. V lost 0 bases, J lost 7 bases, and 10 bases lay in between. CDR1 is LGHNT, CDR2 FRNRAP, per germline. This CDR3 is CASGLVGGGNEQFF. The CDR3 DNA reads TGTGCTAGTGGTTTGGTGGGAGGGGGGAATGAGCAGTTCTTC.

This clonotype was seen ten or more times. The CDR3 nucleotides are TGTGCCAGCAGTTTATCTAGACACTACGAGCAGTACTTC. This codes for CASSLSRHYEQYF. The chain has TRBV12-3 or TRBV12-4 and TRBJ2-7; D is ambiguous. Trimming removed 2 bases from V and 3 bases from J, with 8 bases in between. This CDR3 is built from 13 residues.

This clonotype occurred a few times. V usage is TRBV7-9 and J usage is TRBJ2-7, with TRBD1 matching 8 bases. The V segment lost 6 bases and the J segment 5 bases; nucleotides outside the gene matches: 12. In germline, CDR1 is SEHNR, CDR2 FQNEAQ (reference sequence). The CDR3 is 15 amino acids. The CDR3 reads CASSLTQGAMDEQYF. In nucleotides, the CDR3 is TGTGCCAGCAGTCTCACTCAGGGGGCGATGGACGAGCAGTACTTC.

This clonotype was recorded many times. V and J are TRBV5-1 and TRBJ1-1; tentative D call: TRBD1 (5 bases). The CDR3 is 16 amino acids. V gave up 2 bases and J gave up 1 base, with 15 bases separating them. Germline lookup yields CDR1 SGHRS and CDR2 YFSETQ. The CDR3 sequence: CASSFGTAARNTEAFF. The CDR3 DNA reads TGCGCCAGCAGCTTCGGGACGGCGGCTAGGAACACTGAAGCTTTCTTT.

This clonotype was detected only a few times. The chain carries TRBV11-3 and TRBJ2-2, with D uncertain. The V gene's germline CDR1 is SGHNT and CDR2 YENEEA. The CDR3 loop spans 15 amino acids. V gave up 1 base and J gave up 4 bases, with 10 bases separating them. The CDR3 here is CASSLAAQATGELFF. As DNA, the CDR3 is TGTGCCAGCAGCTTAGCGGCTCAGGCCACCGGGGAGCTGTTTTTT.

The chain uses TRBV7-9 and TRBJ2-1; D is uncertain. The CDR3 sequence is 13 residues long. Trimming removed 1 base at V and 8 bases at J, with 9 bases between. Germline CDR1 is SEHNR and CDR2 is FQNEAQ (reference sequence). The CDR3 DNA reads TGTGCCAGCAGCTTAGTGTTGAAGGATGAGCAGTTCTTC. This codes for CASSLVLKDEQFF.

This clonotype was recorded a few times. The V call is TRBV7-9, the J call TRBJ1-1; TRBD1 might be the D (6 bases). Trimming took off 4 bases at V and 4 bases at J, with 10 bases between the two ends. This CDR3 has 13 amino acids. The germline V gene has CDR1 SEHNR and CDR2 FQNEAQ (reference sequence). In DNA, the CDR3 is TGTGCCAGCAGCTCCGGACAGCTCACTGAAGCTTTCTTT. This gives the protein CASSSGQLTEAFF.

This clonotype showed up many times. The chain is built from TRBV5-1 and TRBJ1-2; D possibly corresponds to TRBD1 (6 bases). The CDR3 totals 15 residues. Trimming took off 2 bases at V and 1 base at J, with 12 bases between the two ends. Germline lookup yields CDR1 SGHRS and CDR2 YFSETQ. Written as DNA, the CDR3 is TGCGCCAGCAGCTTTGGACAGAACCTTAACTATGGCTACACCTTC. This sequence encodes CASSFGQNLNYGYTF.

The CDR3 DNA follows: TGTGCCAGCATTATGACAGAGAACACTGAAGCTTTCTTT. Residues: CASIMTENTEAFF. The chain has TRBV2 and TRBJ1-1; the D gene is possibly TRBD1 (5 bases). This CDR3 is 13 amino acids long. The V end lost 7 bases, the J end lost 1 base, and 10 bases lay between the germline ends. Germline V lookup: CDR1 SNHLY, CDR2 FYNNEI.

This clonotype appeared a few times. CDR3 DNA: TGTGCCAGCAACCCCGGGACTACGAAAAACACCGGGGAGCTGTTTTTT. This codes for CASNPGTTKNTGELFF. The chain is built from TRBV2 and TRBJ2-2; 7 bases map to TRBD2. The CDR3 totals 16 residues. The V gene's germline CDR1 is SNHLY and CDR2 FYNNEI. J gave up 2 bases and V 7 bases, and 10 bases lay outside the gene matches.

This clonotype has only a few counts. The V and J genes are TRBV6-2 or TRBV6-3 and TRBJ1-1, with D tentatively TRBD1 (5 bases). V gave up 2 bases and J gave up 6 bases, with 13 bases separating them. From germline, CDR1 is MNHEY and CDR2 SVGEGT. This CDR3 has 14 amino acids. The CDR3 loop reads CASSYGGVQAEAFF. In DNA form, the CDR3 reads TGTGCCAGCAGTTACGGGGGAGTCCAAGCTGAAGCTTTCTTT.

This clonotype was seen only a few times. This chain links TRBV12-3 or TRBV12-4 with TRBJ2-7, with 8 bases identical to TRBD2. The CDR3 extends over 14 amino acids. The V gene end was trimmed by 6 bases and the J gene end by 0 bases; junction bases not matched to a gene: 4. The CDR3 here is CASRPAGASYEQYF. The CDR3 DNA reads as TGTGCCAGCAGGCCAGCGGGGGCCTCCTACGAGCAGTACTTC.

This clonotype was found a few times. The CDR3 loop reads CATSDPNQLAGGNEQFF. The CDR3 nucleotides read TGTGCCACCAGTGACCCAAACCAACTAGCGGGAGGGAATGAGCAGTTCTTC. This rearrangement joins TRBV24-1 to TRBJ2-1, with TRBD2 matching over 13 bases. The CDR3 consists of 17 residues. From germline, CDR1 is KGHDR and CDR2 SFDVKD. V was pared by 4 bases and J by 7 bases, with 9 bases of the junction left unmatched.

The rearrangement links TRBV29-1 to TRBJ1-2; possible D gene TRBD1, 5 bases. Germline lookup yields CDR1 SQVTM and CDR2 ANQGSEA. V lost 6 bases to trimming and J lost 2 bases, with 13 bases between them. This CDR3 has 13 residues. The CDR3 DNA follows: TGCAGCGTGAGGACACCCCAAAACTATGGCTACACCTTC. Protein sequence: CSVRTPQNYGYTF.

This clonotype has more than one count but fewer than ten. The chain recombines TRBV29-1 with TRBJ1-1; D gene ambiguous. Germline V gene data show CDR1 as SQVTM and CDR2 as ANQGSEA. The CDR3 consists of 14 residues. V lost 2 bases to trimming and J lost 0 bases, with 10 bases between them. The CDR3 here is CSVETATMNTEAFF. In DNA, the CDR3 is TGCAGCGTTGAAACCGCGACAATGAACACTGAAGCTTTCTTT.

In nucleotides, the CDR3 is TGTGCCAGCAGCAGGACGACAGGGGATACCACTGAAGCTTTCTTT. Protein product: CASSRTTGDTTEAFF. The chain has TRBV2 and TRBJ1-1, with 8 bases aligning to TRBD1. The CDR3 is 15 residues long. The germline CDR1 and CDR2 sequences are SNHLY and FYNNEI. V shed 6 bases and J 4 bases; nucleotides not matched to a gene: 10.

The V and J genes are TRBV10-3 and TRBJ2-7; possible D gene TRBD2, 6 bases. Germline CDR1 reads ENHRY; CDR2 reads SYGVKD. This CDR3 spans 15 amino acids. Trimming cost V 3 bases and J 0 bases, with 12 bases left between them. CDR3 in DNA: TGTGCCATCAGTGACCCGGGAGCAAGCTCCTACGAGCAGTACGTC. Translation gives CAISDPGASSYEQYV.

This clonotype has a handful of counts. This chain connects TRBV12-3 or TRBV12-4 to TRBJ2-1; TRBD2 agrees at 11 bases. V lost 4 bases to trimming and J lost 9 bases; unmatched junction nucleotides: 11. The CDR3 loop spans 16 amino acids. CDR3 nucleotide sequence: TGTGCCAGCAGTTCCCCGCAGGCTAGCGGGAGGCGTGAGCAGTTCTTC. Translating gives CASSSPQASGRREQFF.

This clonotype was counted between two and nine times. The rearrangement links TRBV4-1 to TRBJ2-1; D is possibly TRBD2 (5 bases). V was cut by 4 bases and J by 8 bases, with 15 bases left in between. CDR1 is MGHRA, CDR2 YSYEKL, per germline. The CDR3 length is 14 residues. CDR3 sequence reads: CASSPAPGFYEQFF. The CDR3 coding sequence is TGCGCCAGCAGCCCCGCCCCGGGGTTTTATGAGCAGTTCTTC.

This clonotype was observed at least ten times. The chain joins TRBV4-1 to TRBJ1-1; D is unclear. The ends were cut back, 0 bases at V and 2 bases at J, with 10 bases in the middle. The CDR3 runs to 15 residues. Germline CDR1 MGHRA, CDR2 YSYEKL. The CDR3 protein is CASSQDEQPNTEAFF. CDR3 bases: TGCGCCAGCAGCCAAGATGAACAGCCAAACACTGAAGCTTTCTTT.